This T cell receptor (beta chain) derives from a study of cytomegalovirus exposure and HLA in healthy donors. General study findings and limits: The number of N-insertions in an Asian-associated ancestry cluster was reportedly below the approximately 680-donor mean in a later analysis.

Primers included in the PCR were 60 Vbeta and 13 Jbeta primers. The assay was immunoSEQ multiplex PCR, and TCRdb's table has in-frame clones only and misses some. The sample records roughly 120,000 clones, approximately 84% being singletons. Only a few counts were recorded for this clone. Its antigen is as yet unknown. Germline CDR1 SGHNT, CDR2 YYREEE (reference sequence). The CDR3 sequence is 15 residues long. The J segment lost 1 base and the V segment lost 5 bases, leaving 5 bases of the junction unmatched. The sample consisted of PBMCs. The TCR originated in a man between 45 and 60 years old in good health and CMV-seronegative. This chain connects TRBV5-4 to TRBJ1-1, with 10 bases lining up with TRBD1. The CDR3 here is CASRPRQGANTEAFF. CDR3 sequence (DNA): TGTGCCAGCAGACCCCGACAGGGGGCGAACACTGAAGCTTTCTTT.